This TCR beta chain was sequenced during a study of tumor-infiltrating lymphocytes in localized non-small cell lung cancer. The ends lost 1 base at V and 7 bases at J; junction bases unmatched: 9. The CDR3 runs 14 residues. Germline lookup yields CDR1 GTSNPN and CDR2 SVGIG (reference sequence). The table came from immunoSEQ multiplex PCR; TCRdb's copy has only in-frame clones and leaves some out. The sample has 13,000 or so clones; about 74% are singletons. This clone was seen a single time. This clonotype originated in a human donor with non-small cell lung cancer. V and J are TRBV30 and TRBJ1-2; 7 bases agree with TRBD1. Sequencing used uninvolved lung tissue not adjacent to the tumor. CDR3 nucleotide sequence: TGTGCCTGGAGTGGCCCCACAGGGGAGGTTGGCTACACCTTC. It translates to CAWSGPTGEVGYTF.